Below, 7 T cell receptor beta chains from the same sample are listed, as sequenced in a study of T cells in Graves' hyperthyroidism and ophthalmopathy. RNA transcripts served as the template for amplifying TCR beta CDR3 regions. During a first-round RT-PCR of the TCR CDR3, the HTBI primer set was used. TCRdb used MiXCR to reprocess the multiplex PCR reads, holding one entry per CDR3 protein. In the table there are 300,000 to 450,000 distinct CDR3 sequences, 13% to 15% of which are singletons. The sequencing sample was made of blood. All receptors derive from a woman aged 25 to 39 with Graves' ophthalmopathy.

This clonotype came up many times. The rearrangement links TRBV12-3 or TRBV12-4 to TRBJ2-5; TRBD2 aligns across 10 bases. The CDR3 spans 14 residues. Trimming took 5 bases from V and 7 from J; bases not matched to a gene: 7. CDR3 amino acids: CASSLTSGLGTQYF. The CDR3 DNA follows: TGTGCCAGCAGTCTGACTAGCGGGCTTGGGACCCAGTACTTC.

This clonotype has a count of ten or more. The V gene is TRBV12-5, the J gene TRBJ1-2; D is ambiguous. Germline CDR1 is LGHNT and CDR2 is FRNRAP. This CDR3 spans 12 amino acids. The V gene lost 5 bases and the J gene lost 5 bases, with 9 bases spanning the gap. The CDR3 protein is CASGPDGYGYTF. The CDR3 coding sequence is TGTGCTAGTGGTCCCGACGGGTATGGCTACACCTTC.

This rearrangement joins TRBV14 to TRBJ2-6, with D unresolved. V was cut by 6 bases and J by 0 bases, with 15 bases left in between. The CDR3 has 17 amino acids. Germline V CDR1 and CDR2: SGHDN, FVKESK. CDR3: CASSAGRWGSGANVLTF. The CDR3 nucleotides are TGTGCCAGCAGTGCCGGACGGTGGGGCTCTGGGGCCAACGTCCTGACTTTC.

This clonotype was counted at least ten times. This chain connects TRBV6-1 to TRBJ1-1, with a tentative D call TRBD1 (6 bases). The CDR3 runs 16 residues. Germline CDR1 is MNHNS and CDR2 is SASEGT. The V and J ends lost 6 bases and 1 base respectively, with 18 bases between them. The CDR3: CASRITIGTKNTEAFF. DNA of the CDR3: TGTGCCAGCAGAATTACAATTGGGACAAAGAACACTGAAGCTTTCTTT.

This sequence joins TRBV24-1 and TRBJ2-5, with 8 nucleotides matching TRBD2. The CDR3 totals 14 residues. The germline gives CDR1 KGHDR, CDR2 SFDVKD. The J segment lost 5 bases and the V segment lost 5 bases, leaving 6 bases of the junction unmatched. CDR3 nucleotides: TGTGCCACCAGTGTCCCCGGGGGGGGTGAGACCCAGTACTTC. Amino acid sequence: CATSVPGGGETQYF.

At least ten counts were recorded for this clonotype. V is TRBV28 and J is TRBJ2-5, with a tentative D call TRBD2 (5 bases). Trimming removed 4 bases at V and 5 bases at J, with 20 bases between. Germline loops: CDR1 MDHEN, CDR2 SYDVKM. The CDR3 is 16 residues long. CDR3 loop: CASSYMTNIKGETQYF. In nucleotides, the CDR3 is TGTGCCAGCAGTTACATGACTAATATAAAAGGGGAGACCCAGTACTTC.

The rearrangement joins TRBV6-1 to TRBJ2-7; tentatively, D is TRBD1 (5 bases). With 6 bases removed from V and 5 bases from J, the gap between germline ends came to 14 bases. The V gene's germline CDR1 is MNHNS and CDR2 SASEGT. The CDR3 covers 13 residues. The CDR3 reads CASSLTASHEQYF. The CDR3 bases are TGTGCCAGCAGCTTGACAGCATCCCACGAGCAGTACTTC.